This entry lists 3 T cell receptor beta chains sequenced from one sample in a study of ipilimumab plus nivolumab after autologous stem cell transplantation. Assay: immunoSEQ multiplex PCR; the TCRdb copy retains only in-frame clones and omits some. The sample has around 45,000 clones, approximately 91% seen once. Sequencing was performed on PBMCs, taken in a trial of ipilimumab plus nivolumab as post-transplant consolidation. These receptor sequences come from a male donor with multiple myeloma.

J is TRBJ1-2 and V is TRBV28; a possible D gene is TRBD1 (6 bases). V shed 6 bases and J shed 7 bases, with 15 bases lying between them. Per the germline V gene, CDR1 is MDHEN and CDR2 is SYDVKM. CDR3 length equals 13 residues. CDR3 region: CASRITGIPGYTF. The CDR3 region has the DNA TGTGCCAGCAGAATCACAGGGATCCCTGGCTACACCTTC.

The chain employs TRBV9 and TRBJ2-1, with a weak D call TRBD1 (6 bases). V was clipped by 0 bases and J by 13 bases, with 17 bases between them. CDR1 and CDR2 (germline): SGDLS, YYNGEE. The CDR3 contains 14 residues. The CDR3 here is CASSVEGRGRRQFF. Here the CDR3 DNA reads TGTGCCAGCAGCGTAGAGGGCAGGGGCCGACGACAGTTCTTC.

The CDR3 DNA follows: TGTGCCAGCCCCGGTGGAGTTTCCTACGAGCAGTACTTC. The encoded protein is CASPGGVSYEQYF. This chain links TRBV25-1 with TRBJ2-5; D remains ambiguous. Gene TRBJ2-7 matches the end of the DNA better, so the J call may be wrong. Germline lookup yields CDR1 MGHDK and CDR2 SYGVNS. The CDR3 sequence is 13 residues long.